The 31 T cell receptor beta chains below come from one sample, sequenced in a study of blood T cell repertoires in COVID-19. The protocol was immunoSEQ multiplex PCR, while the TCRdb copy is restricted to in-frame clones and leaves out a portion. The sample yields some 330,000 clones, 88% seen once. The sequenced sample consisted of peripheral blood. These receptors came from a woman in her 50s with active or convalescent COVID-19.

V is TRBV6-5 and J is TRBJ1-1, with D possibly TRBD1 on 5 matching bases. The length of the CDR3 is 15 residues. Germline V gene sequence: CDR1 MNHEY, CDR2 SVGAGI. V lost 2 bases and J 4 bases, leaving 14 bases between the germline ends. The DNA of the CDR3 is TGTGCCAGCAGTTACCCCGGGGGTAGTGGCACTGAAGCTTTCTTT. As protein: CASSYPGGSGTEAFF.

The gene calls are TRBV28 and TRBJ1-4, with 8 positions matching TRBD1. Germline V gene data show CDR1 as MDHEN and CDR2 as SYDVKM. The CDR3 has 14 amino acids. The V gene end was trimmed by 5 bases and the J gene end by 10 bases; junction bases not matched to a gene: 9. The CDR3 is CASSPGGEIRKLFF. The CDR3 nucleotides are TGTGCCAGCAGTCCAGGGGGCGAAATAAGAAAACTGTTTTTT.

This chain connects TRBV30 to TRBJ2-5; D is ambiguous. The CDR3 runs 13 residues. Germline CDR1 and CDR2: GTSNPN and SVGIG (reference sequence). V shed 2 bases and J shed 3 bases, with 10 bases lying between them. The CDR3 loop is CAWSPRPKETQYF. CDR3 nucleotide sequence: TGTGCCTGGAGTCCGAGGCCTAAAGAGACCCAGTACTTC.

The CDR3 DNA reads as TGTGCCAGCTCACCAGCCCAGGGGGCAACTACCCCCCAGTACTTC. This translates into CASSPAQGATTPQYF. The chain has TRBV18 and TRBJ2-7; TRBD1 agrees at 8 bases. The V gene's germline CDR1 is KGHSH and CDR2 LQKENI. This CDR3 is 15 amino acids long. The ends lost 2 bases at V and 10 bases at J; junction bases unmatched: 13.

Regarding this clone: This specimen includes other DNA sequences encoding the same CDR3. The rearrangement links TRBV18 to TRBJ2-1; 7 nucleotides agree with TRBD1. The trim removed 3 bases at V and 0 bases at J, leaving 2 bases unmatched. Germline CDR1 and CDR2: KGHSH and LQKENI. The CDR3 covers 15 residues. Written as DNA, the CDR3 is TGTGCCAGCTCACCGGGACAGAGCTCCTACAATGAGCAGTTCTTC. Translation: CASSPGQSSYNEQFF. The whole variable domain, filled in from reference TRBV18 and TRBJ2-1, reads NAGVMQNPRHLVRRRGQEARLRCSPMKGHSHVYWYRQLPEEGLKFMVYLQKENIIDESGMPKERFSAEFPKEGPSILRIQQVVRGDSAAYFCASSPGQSSYNEQFFGPGTRLTVL.

DNA of the CDR3: TGTGCCAGCAGGACCCCGGGACAGGGTTGGACTGGCTACACCTTC. Protein sequence: CASRTPGQGWTGYTF. V and J are TRBV7-2 and TRBJ1-2; 9 nucleotides match TRBD1. Trimming took 6 bases from V and 7 from J; bases not matched to a gene: 12. The CDR3 loop spans 15 amino acids. Germline-derived CDR1 and CDR2 are SGHTA and FQGNSA.

The V call is TRBV12-3 or TRBV12-4, the J call TRBJ1-2; D gene uncertain. V lost 10 bases and J 8 bases, leaving 20 bases between the germline ends. CDR3 length: 13 residues. CDR3 region: CAIRGSHDGGYTF. CDR3 in DNA: TGTGCCATCCGGGGAAGCCACGACGGGGGCTACACCTTC.

The chain combines TRBV6-6 with TRBJ1-1; 10 bases match TRBD1. V shed 6 bases and J 4 bases; nucleotides not matched to a gene: 2. This CDR3 is built from 13 residues. CDR1 is MNHNY and CDR2 is SVGAGI in the germline V gene (reference sequence). CDR3 in DNA: TGTGCCAGCAGGAGGACAGGGGGCACTGAAGCTTTCTTT. This gives the protein CASRRTGGTEAFF.

The chain is built from TRBV5-8 and TRBJ1-5, with D uncertain. In germline, CDR1 is SGHTS, CDR2 YDEGEE. The CDR3 extends over 16 amino acids. V was trimmed by 0 bases and J by 0 bases, leaving 10 bases between them. The CDR3 DNA follows: TGTGCCAGCAGCTTGGTAGGCGGCTATAGCAATCAGCCCCAGCATTTT. Protein product: CASSLVGGYSNQPQHF.

The gene calls are TRBV5-1 and TRBJ2-5, with TRBD1 identical over 8 bases. Trimming took 3 bases from V and 3 from J; bases not matched to a gene: 7. The germline CDR1 and CDR2 sequences are SGHRS and YFSETQ. The CDR3 runs 15 residues. CDR3 amino acids: CASSSTGGREETQYF. The CDR3 DNA follows: TGCGCCAGCAGCTCCACAGGGGGACGGGAAGAGACCCAGTACTTC.

The J gene is TRBJ1-1, the V gene TRBV9, with 9 positions matching TRBD1. Looked up from germline, CDR1 is SGDLS and CDR2 is YYNGEE. The CDR3 is 14 amino acids. Trimming removed 4 bases from V and 5 bases from J; junction bases left unmatched: 6. The DNA for the CDR3 is TGTGCCAGCAGCCCACGACAGGGGGAAACTGAAGCTTTCTTT. Protein: CASSPRQGETEAFF.

This clone was counted only a few times. The chain links TRBV27 to TRBJ1-2; D is possibly TRBD1 (5 bases). Between the trimmed V and J ends, which lost 5 bases and 4 bases, there was a span of 11 bases. Germline-derived CDR1 and CDR2 are MNHEY and SMNVEV (reference sequence). This CDR3 is 13 amino acids long. CDR3 loop: CASSPTDGYGYTF. For the CDR3, the DNA is TGTGCCAGCAGTCCGACAGATGGCTATGGCTACACCTTC.

V and J are TRBV5-4 and TRBJ2-3; 7 positions match TRBD2. Germline lookup yields CDR1 SGHNT and CDR2 YYREEE (reference sequence). The trim removed 0 bases at V and 6 bases at J, leaving 4 bases unmatched. The CDR3 extends over 14 amino acids. For the CDR3, the DNA is TGTGCCAGCAGCTTGGTCGGGAGGATGGATACGCAGTATTTT. It yields the protein CASSLVGRMDTQYF.

The chain combines TRBV19 with TRBJ1-2, with a tentative D call TRBD1 (6 bases). CDR1 LNHDA and CDR2 SQIVND come from the germline V gene (reference sequence). The CDR3 totals 12 residues. Trimming took 4 bases from V and 5 from J, leaving 8 bases between them. The CDR3 DNA sequence: TGTGCCAGTAGTAATCAGGGGTATGGCTACACCTTC. Encoded protein: CASSNQGYGYTF.

This rearrangement joins TRBV10-3 to TRBJ2-2, with TRBD1 as a possible D gene (6 bases). Germline CDR1 is ENHRY and CDR2 is SYGVKD. CDR3 length: 15 residues. V was shortened by 6 bases and J by 0 bases, with 11 bases between the two germline ends. CDR3 residues: CAISRGRANTGELFF. Here the CDR3 DNA reads TGTGCCATCAGCAGGGGCCGGGCGAACACCGGGGAGCTGTTTTTT.

The chain combines TRBV7-9 with TRBJ2-5; 11 bases match TRBD2. Germline values: CDR1 SEHNR, CDR2 FQNEAQ (reference sequence). V dropped 4 bases and J dropped 5; count of bases not matched to a gene: 9. The CDR3 totals 16 residues. CDR3 sequence reads: CASSSGLAEWSETQYF. CDR3 bases: TGTGCCAGCAGCTCGGGACTAGCGGAGTGGAGCGAGACCCAGTACTTC.

The chain carries TRBV27 and TRBJ1-1; no clear D gene. Germline lookup yields CDR1 MNHEY and CDR2 SMNVEV (reference sequence). Between the trimmed V and J ends, which lost 4 bases and 3 bases, there was a span of 9 bases. This CDR3 is 13 amino acids long. Written as DNA, the CDR3 is TGTGCCAGCAGTTACGCGGAGGACACTGAAGCTTTCTTT. It specifies CASSYAEDTEAFF.

The sample holds one count of this clone. This chain joins TRBV28 and TRBJ2-7; D is perhaps TRBD1 (5 bases). Germline V gene data show CDR1 as MDHEN and CDR2 as SYDVKM. There are 11 residues in the CDR3. The CDR3 protein is CAIQGSYEQYF. The CDR3 region has the DNA TGTGCTATTCAGGGTTCCTACGAGCAGTACTTC.

The chain is built from TRBV23-1 and TRBJ1-2; 7 bases are shared with TRBD1. TRBV23-1 qualifies as an ORF whose function is uncertain. This CDR3 region has 18 residues. The junction had 18 bases not matched to a gene; V was cut back by 6 bases and J by 2 bases. Written as DNA, the CDR3 is TGCGCCAGCAGGTTCGTAACCGGGACAGCGACACCCAACTATGGCTACACCTTC. Its protein is CASRFVTGTATPNYGYTF.

V is TRBV6-5 and J is TRBJ1-2, with D possibly TRBD1 on 5 matching bases. Germline V gives CDR1 MNHEY, CDR2 SVGAGI. Trimming shortened V by 2 bases and J by 2 bases, and 15 bases separated the two germline ends. The CDR3 is 16 amino acids. In nucleotides, the CDR3 is TGTGCCAGCAGTTACCCGGACCGGGGGATCAACTATGGCTACACCTTC. Encoded protein: CASSYPDRGINYGYTF.

The table lists this clone with a count of one. This chain links TRBV7-2 with TRBJ1-5; 9 bases align to TRBD1. The CDR3 extends over 16 amino acids. CDR1 is SGHTA and CDR2 is FQGNSA in the germline V gene. Trimming took 3 bases from V and 2 from J; bases not matched to a gene: 5. Here the CDR3 reads CASSFTGGAGNQPQHF. The CDR3 coding sequence is TGTGCCAGCAGCTTTACAGGGGGCGCGGGCAATCAGCCCCAGCATTTT.

The sample holds one count of this clone. V usage is TRBV19 and J usage is TRBJ2-7; D is perhaps TRBD2 (5 bases). The ends were cut back, 4 bases at V and 0 bases at J, with 13 bases in the middle. The germline CDR1 and CDR2 sequences are LNHDA and SQIVND (reference sequence). This CDR3 region has 15 residues. The CDR3: CASSKGGSFSYEQYF. The CDR3 DNA sequence: TGTGCCAGTAGTAAAGGTGGGAGTTTCTCCTACGAGCAGTACTTC. The entire variable domain, with the rest obtained from reference TRBV19 and TRBJ2-7, is as follows: DGGITQSPKYLFRKEGQNVTLSCEQNLNHDAMYWYRQDPGQGLRLIYYSQIVNDFQKGDIAEGYSVSREKKESFPLTVTSAQKNPTAFYLCASSKGGSFSYEQYFGPGTRLTVT.

The chain is built from TRBV28 and TRBJ1-6; the D is unclear. CDR3 length: 14 residues. Germline V gene data show CDR1 as MDHEN and CDR2 as SYDVKM. V lost 6 bases, J lost 10 bases, and 16 bases lay in between. CDR3 loop: CASSDPRFDSPLHF. The CDR3 DNA follows: TGTGCCAGCAGCGACCCGCGGTTCGACTCACCCCTCCACTTT.

This rearrangement joins TRBV14 to TRBJ1-2; perhaps TRBD1 as D (6 bases). The V gene lost 3 bases and the J gene lost 5 bases, with 25 bases spanning the gap. Germline CDR1 and CDR2: SGHDN and FVKESK. CDR3 size: 18 residues. The CDR3 sequence is CASSQHLGTGWFTYGYTF. DNA for the CDR3: TGTGCCAGCAGCCAGCACCTAGGAACAGGGTGGTTCACATATGGCTACACCTTC.

This chain links TRBV21-1 with TRBJ1-2. TRBV21-1 corresponds to a pseudogene. The CDR3 length is 12 residues. The DNA for the CDR3 is TGTGCCAGCAACGGGGGTTCCTATGGCTACACCTTC. Encoded protein: CASNGGSYGYTF.

The chain is built from TRBV3-1 (or the pseudogene TRBV3-2) and TRBJ1-1, with D unresolved. The CDR3 has 14 amino acids. V was trimmed by 4 bases and J by 4 bases, leaving 13 bases between them. Looked up from germline, CDR1 is LGHDT and CDR2 is YNNKEL (reference sequence). CDR3 in DNA: TGTGCCAGCAGCCCCCAGCGGGGTAGCACTGAAGCTTTCTTT. It codes for CASSPQRGSTEAFF.

V is TRBV5-1 and J is TRBJ2-5, with TRBD2 identical over 13 bases. CDR3 length equals 17 residues. CDR1 and CDR2 from the germline V gene are SGHRS and YFSETQ. V gave up 3 bases and J gave up 5 bases; unmatched junction bases: 10. CDR3 coding DNA: TGCGCCAGCAGCTGGGGACTAGCGGGACAGTCAGGGGAGACCCAGTACTTC. Its translation is CASSWGLAGQSGETQYF.

This sequence joins TRBV30 and TRBJ1-2, with 11 positions matching TRBD1. CDR3 length: 18 amino acids. V shed 3 bases, J shed 1 base, and the junction held 13 bases outside the gene matches. Germline values: CDR1 GTSNPN, CDR2 SVGIG (reference sequence). The CDR3 coding sequence is TGTGCCTGGAGGCATCTGGGAGGACAGGGGGCGCTTAACTATGGCTACACCTTC. As protein: CAWRHLGGQGALNYGYTF.

The CDR3 reads CASSEAGTRGFF. The CDR3 DNA reads TGTGCCAGCAGTGAAGCGGGTACCAGGGGTTTCTTT. This rearrangement joins TRBV6-1 to TRBJ1-1, with a weak D call TRBD1 (6 bases). CDR1 and CDR2 (germline): MNHNS, SASEGT. This CDR3 region has 12 residues. V dropped 0 bases and J dropped 13 bases, with 12 bases sitting between them.

V and J are TRBV18 and TRBJ2-5; 9 positions agree with TRBD2. Unmatched junction bases numbered 4, after V lost 6 bases and J lost 2 bases. The germline V gene has CDR1 KGHSH and CDR2 LQKENI. This CDR3 contains 14 residues. The DNA of the CDR3 is TGTGCCAGCTCCGATACTAGCGGGCAAGAGACCCAGTACTTC. Its protein product is CASSDTSGQETQYF.

The chain employs TRBV6-5 and TRBJ2-2; no reliable D call. In germline, CDR1 is MNHEY, CDR2 SVGAGI. Trimming removed 9 bases from V and 8 bases from J, with 10 bases in between. CDR3 length: 11 residues. CDR3 nucleotides: TGTGCCAGATCTAACTGGGGGGAGCTGTTTTTT. Protein product: CARSNWGELFF.